A selection of T cell receptor beta chains follows, all from one sample in a study of neoadjuvant anti-PD-1 for oral cavity cancer. The data were produced by immunoSEQ multiplex PCR, yet TCRdb's version contains in-frame clones alone and is incomplete. This sample has roughly 7,000 clones, with around three quarters found just once. The sequenced sample was PBMCs, obtained before nivolumab (anti-PD-1) treatment. All receptors come from a person aged 40 to 85 with oral cavity squamous cell carcinoma. CDR3s include the opening cysteine and the closing phenylalanine or tryptophan. The D gene is left open where the match is weak. Clone sizes are given selectively: once, few, many, or a class where the clone is expanded.

NA	TRBV5-5	TRBJ1-2	NA	CASSPGDFRGGYTF	TGTGCCAGCAGCCCGGGGGATTTTCGGGGTGGCTACACCTTC
NA	TRBV6-5	TRBJ1-2	NA	CASIDKGYGYTF	TGTGCCAGCATTGACAAAGGCTATGGCTACACCTTC
NA	TRBV19	TRBJ1-6	NA	CASSIDTNPNSPLHF	TGTGCCAGTAGTATAGACACAAACCCTAATTCACCCCTCCACTTT
NA	TRBV27	TRBJ2-7	NA	CASSPRGGAPYEQYF	TGTGCCAGCAGCCCGAGGGGGGGGGCCCCCTACGAGCAGTACTTC
TRBD2	TRBV7-7	TRBJ2-3	few	CASSPTSGGLTDTQYF	TGTGCCAGCAGCCCCACTAGCGGGGGGCTTACAGATACGCAGTATTTT
TRBD2	TRBV2	TRBJ2-7	NA	CASSEVAGGLGEQYF	TGTGCCAGCAGTGAAGTAGCGGGGGGACTTGGCGAGCAGTACTTC
NA	TRBV6-1	TRBJ1-1	once	CASSEAVEAFF	TGTGCCAGCAGTGAAGCGGTAGAAGCTTTCTTT
NA	TRBV6-5	TRBJ2-7	NA	CASSGVSSYEQYF	TGTGCCAGCAGCGGGGTGAGCTCCTACGAGCAGTACTTC
NA	TRBV7-9	TRBJ1-4	NA	CASSLGPGEKLFF	TGTGCCAGCAGCCTCGGGCCGGGGGAAAAACTGTTTTTT
TRBD1	TRBV9	TRBJ1-6	NA	CASSAPQGEGNSPLHF	TGTGCCAGCAGCGCCCCCCAGGGGGAAGGTAATTCACCCCTCCACTTT
TRBD1	TRBV7-2	TRBJ1-1	NA	CASSWTGRDTEAFF	TGTGCCAGCAGCTGGACAGGGCGGGACACTGAAGCTTTCTTT
TRBD1	TRBV7-8	TRBJ2-7	NA	CASSYRDRDGEQYF	TGTGCCAGCAGCTACCGGGACAGGGATGGGGAGCAGTACTTC
TRBD2	TRBV27	TRBJ2-2	NA	CASSPLGGAGTGELFF	TGTGCCAGCAGTCCCCTCGGGGGGGCTGGCACCGGGGAGCTGTTTTTT
NA	TRBV5-1	TRBJ1-6	NA	CASSLDREGSPLHF	TGCGCCAGCAGCTTGGACAGGGAGGGTTCACCCCTCCACTTT
NA	TRBV4-3	TRBJ2-6	NA	CASSQGGVSSGANVLTF	TGCGCCAGCAGCCAAGGGGGGGTTAGCTCTGGGGCCAACGTCCTGACTTTC
NA	TRBV2	TRBJ1-6	NA	CASRVDRNNSPLHF	TGTGCCAGCAGAGTCGACCGGAATAATTCACCCCTCCACTTT
NA	TRBV10-3	TRBJ2-5	NA	CAIREQETQYF	TGTGCCATCAGGGAACAAGAGACCCAGTACTTC
TRBD1	TRBV19	TRBJ1-2	few	CASSTPGGRGNYGYTF	TGTGCCAGTAGTACGCCAGGGGGAAGAGGGAACTATGGCTACACCTTC
TRBD1	TRBV15	TRBJ2-7	NA	CATSRTGDEQYF	TGTGCCACCAGCAGGACAGGGGACGAGCAGTACTTC
NA	TRBV5-1	TRBJ2-2	NA	CASSGGLIAGELFF	TGCGCCAGCAGCGGGGGGCTAATTGCCGGGGAGCTGTTTTTT
NA	TRBV5-1	TRBJ1-1	NA	CASSGGSGMNTEAFF	TGCGCCAGCAGCGGCGGGAGCGGCATGAACACTGAAGCTTTCTTT
NA	TRBV7-8	TRBJ1-4	NA	CASSLDRARREKLFF	TGTGCCAGCAGCTTAGACAGGGCCCGTCGTGAAAAACTGTTTTTT
NA	TRBV4-3	TRBJ2-5	NA	CASSQERGWETQYF	TGCGCCAGCAGCCAAGAGCGGGGCTGGGAGACCCAGTACTTC
NA	TRBV6-6	TRBJ1-1	NA	CASSSQGGERAFF	TGTGCCAGCAGCTCCCAGGGAGGGGAGAGGGCTTTCTTT
NA	TRBV11-2	TRBJ1-1	NA	CASSLVPGATEAFF	TGTGCCAGCAGCTTAGTCCCGGGAGCCACTGAAGCTTTCTTT
NA	TRBV19	TRBJ1-5	NA	CASSIGNQPQHF	TGTGCCAGTAGTATCGGGAATCAGCCCCAGCATTTT
NA	TRBV19	TRBJ1-2	few	CASSIRDPSHGYTF	TGTGCCAGTAGTATCCGGGACCCCAGCCATGGCTACACCTTC
NA	TRBV30	TRBJ2-7	NA	CAWSSGQLAAGYEQYF	TGTGCCTGGAGTAGCGGCCAACTGGCGGCAGGCTACGAGCAGTACTTC
TRBD1	TRBV27	TRBJ1-2	once	CASGNRGNYGYTF	TGTGCCAGCGGGAACAGGGGGAACTATGGCTACACCTTC
NA	TRBV9	TRBJ2-7	NA	CASSVDGAGSDEQYF	TGTGCCAGCAGCGTAGATGGTGCAGGGTCGGACGAGCAGTACTTC
NA	TRBV2	TRBJ2-7	NA	CASRLTAYEQYF	TGTGCCAGCAGATTGACCGCTTACGAGCAGTACTTC
TRBD1	TRBV19	TRBJ2-5	NA	CASRRQGRKGETQYF	TGTGCCAGTAGGCGACAGGGAAGGAAAGGAGAGACCCAGTACTTC
NA	TRBV4-1	TRBJ1-2	NA	CASSQVMTAEYGYTF	TGCGCCAGCAGCCAAGTAATGACAGCCGAGTATGGCTACACCTTC
NA	TRBV12-5	TRBJ2-2	NA	CASGLRVLQSQGGYTGELFF	TGTGCTAGTGGTTTAAGGGTCCTCCAGTCCCAGGGGGGCTACACCGGGGAGCTGTTTTTT
NA	TRBV4-3	TRBJ2-1	NA	CASSQGAADPYNEQFF	TGCGCCAGCAGCCAAGGGGCTGCAGACCCCTACAATGAGCAGTTCTTC
TRBD1	TRBV12-5	TRBJ1-5	once	CASGLVTGESNQPQHF	TGTGCTAGTGGTTTGGTGACAGGGGAGAGCAATCAGCCCCAGCATTTT
TRBD1	TRBV10-2	TRBJ2-7	NA	CASRPSGGDEQYF	TGCGCCAGCAGGCCCTCAGGGGGAGACGAGCAGTACTTC
NA	TRBV9	TRBJ2-3	NA	CASSVYGRASTDTQYF	TGTGCCAGCAGCGTATATGGGCGAGCGAGCACAGATACGCAGTATTTT
TRBD2	TRBV4-1	TRBJ2-3	NA	CASSQEARLASDTQYF	TGCGCCAGCAGCCAAGAGGCGAGACTAGCGTCAGATACGCAGTATTTT
NA	TRBV5-1	TRBJ2-5	few	CASSYDPSSETQYF	TGCGCCAGCAGCTACGACCCCTCCTCAGAGACCCAGTACTTC
NA	TRBV27	TRBJ2-1	NA	CASRANREGYNEQFF	TGTGCCAGCAGGGCAAACAGGGAGGGCTACAATGAGCAGTTCTTC
NA	TRBV6-4	TRBJ2-7	NA	CASSDFGRVSSYEQYF	TGTGCCAGCAGTGACTTCGGCAGGGTGAGCTCCTACGAGCAGTACTTC
NA	TRBV19	TRBJ1-2	NA	CASSMREGGYTF	TGTGCCAGTAGTATGAGAGAGGGGGGCTACACCTTC
TRBD2	TRBV2	TRBJ2-5	NA	CASSPMGLAATGETQYF	TGTGCCAGCAGTCCCATGGGACTAGCGGCCACAGGAGAGACCCAGTACTTC